Following are 19 T cell receptor beta chains from one sample sequenced in a study of vaccination and CD4 T cells after COVID-19. The Oncomine TCR Beta short-read assay sequenced DNA from cultured CD4+ T cells. Each CDR3 protein is one row after TCRdb ran MiXCR on the PCR reads. The sample contains around 12,000 distinct CDR3 sequences, roughly 72% of which appear only once. No antigen has been identified for these receptors. Treatment here: roughly ten-day PBMC culture with coronavirus spike peptide pools or control peptides (ViraFEST assay). The specimen was CD4+ T cells from blood, cultured in vitro, collected after SARS-CoV-2 vaccination. The receptor set was obtained from a human donor who received a COVID-19 vaccine.

This clonotype came up once. This CDR3 reads CATAGTQNSPLHF. Here the CDR3 DNA reads TGTGCCACCGCGGGGACACAGAATTCACCCCTCCACTTT. This chain uses TRBV19 with TRBJ1-6; perhaps TRBD1 as D (6 bases). V was cut by 10 bases and J by 7 bases, with 14 bases left in between. The germline V gene has CDR1 LNHDA and CDR2 SQIVND (reference sequence). The CDR3 is made up of 13 amino acids.

The rearrangement uses TRBV14 and TRBJ2-5; 11 nucleotides match TRBD2. Germline assignment: CDR1 SGHDN and CDR2 FVKESK. Trimming at V came to 4 bases and at J to 2 bases, leaving 6 bases not matched to a gene. The CDR3 extends over 16 amino acids. This CDR3 reads CASSPGLAARQETQYF. The CDR3 nucleotides read TGTGCCAGCAGCCCGGGACTAGCGGCCCGTCAAGAGACCCAGTACTTC.

This clonotype appeared a single time. J is TRBJ1-6 and V is TRBV6-5; D is unresolved. The germline V gene encodes CDR1 MNHEY and CDR2 SVGAGI. The V and J ends lost 4 bases and 6 bases respectively, with 7 bases between them. The CDR3 runs to 13 residues. CDR3: CASSFGSNSPLHF. The CDR3 DNA reads as TGTGCCAGCAGTTTCGGATCTAATTCACCCCTCCACTTT.

The V and J genes are TRBV12-3 or TRBV12-4 and TRBJ2-7; TRBD1 is a possible D gene (5 bases). The ends were cut back, 5 bases at V and 0 bases at J, with 8 bases in the middle. The CDR3 runs to 13 residues. The CDR3: CASSNRFSYEQYF. CDR3 coding DNA: TGTGCCAGCAGTAACAGGTTCTCCTACGAGCAGTACTTC.

This chain links TRBV20-1 with TRBJ2-5; 11 nucleotides align to TRBD1. J gave up 5 bases and V 5 bases, and 10 bases lay outside the gene matches. This CDR3 is 15 amino acids long. Germline V gene sequence: CDR1 DFQATT, CDR2 SNEGSKA (reference sequence). CDR3 DNA sequence: TGCAGTGCTGCCGTGGACAGGGGGCGTTTCGAGACCCAGTACTTC. Translating gives CSAAVDRGRFETQYF.

This clonotype was counted a few times. This chain uses TRBV20-1 with TRBJ1-4; the D gene is possibly TRBD1 (5 bases). V was trimmed by 4 bases and J by 8 bases, leaving 11 bases between them. CDR1 is DFQATT and CDR2 is SNEGSKA in the germline V gene (reference sequence). This CDR3 spans 12 amino acids. The DNA for the CDR3 is TGCAGTGCTACCCAGGGACGCGAAAAACTGTTTTTT. As protein: CSATQGREKLFF.

The chain links TRBV25-1 to TRBJ1-2; D is possibly TRBD1 (5 bases). Deletions cut 4 bases from V and 5 bases from J, with 17 bases between. The CDR3 covers 15 residues. The V gene's germline CDR1 is MGHDK and CDR2 SYGVNS. CDR3 DNA: TGTGCCAGCAGTGGATTGGGGGGATCAATATATGGCTACACCTTC. This translates into CASSGLGGSIYGYTF.

The chain couples TRBV20-1 to TRBJ2-5; TRBD1 aligns across 10 bases. Germline V gene data show CDR1 as DFQATT and CDR2 as SNEGSKA (reference sequence). The CDR3 has 14 residues. V trimming: 5 bases; J trimming: 5 bases; junction bases outside the gene matches: 8. In DNA form, the CDR3 reads TGCAGTGCTGGAGGACAGGGGGGGGTGGAGACCCAGTACTTC. Residues: CSAGGQGGVETQYF.

The genes are TRBV6-1 and TRBJ1-3; unclear D gene. CDR3 size: 14 residues. Germline lookup yields CDR1 MNHNS and CDR2 SASEGT. The ends were cut back, 5 bases at V and 1 base at J, with 9 bases in the middle. The CDR3 protein is CASSLGVSGNTIYF. The CDR3 DNA reads TGTGCCAGCAGTCTCGGGGTATCTGGAAACACCATATATTTT.

This chain uses TRBV5-4 with TRBJ2-5; D gene uncertain. The V gene lost 4 bases and the J gene lost 4 bases, with 17 bases spanning the gap. Germline V gene sequence: CDR1 SGHNT, CDR2 YYREEE (reference sequence). This CDR3 is 15 amino acids long. The CDR3 loop reads CASSLRNFRGETQYF. The CDR3 DNA reads TGTGCCAGCAGCCTCCGTAACTTTCGCGGAGAGACCCAGTACTTC.

The chain employs TRBV10-1 and TRBJ2-7; 8 bases fit TRBD2. Trimming took 4 bases from V and 2 from J; bases not matched to a gene: 4. Looked up from germline, CDR1 is WNHNN and CDR2 is SYGVQD (reference sequence). CDR3 length: 14 residues. This chain's CDR3 is CASSGSGTPYEQYF. The CDR3 region has the DNA TGCGCCAGCAGTGGTAGCGGGACGCCCTACGAGCAGTACTTC.

The CDR3: CSARPRQSPQTQYF. As DNA, the CDR3 is TGCAGTGCTAGACCCCGACAGAGCCCACAGACCCAGTACTTC. The V and J genes are TRBV20-1 and TRBJ2-7; D might be TRBD1 (5 bases). The J call is in doubt because the DNA end fits TRBJ2-5 better. Germline CDR1 and CDR2: DFQATT and SNEGSKA (reference sequence). This CDR3 comprises 14 residues.

The chain employs TRBV7-9 and TRBJ2-5; 8 nucleotides align to TRBD1. The CDR3 consists of 15 residues. Losses at the gene ends were 0 bases for V and 5 bases for J; bases not matched to a gene: 5. Germline CDR1 and CDR2: SEHNR and FQNEAQ (reference sequence). For the CDR3, the DNA is TGTGCCAGCAGCTTAGCGACAGGGGTTTGGGAGACCCAGTACTTC. It codes for CASSLATGVWETQYF.

This chain uses TRBV6-1 with TRBJ2-3; D possibly matches TRBD1 or TRBD2 (6 bases each). The germline CDR1 and CDR2 sequences are MNHNS and SASEGT. Trimming took 6 bases from V and 5 from J, leaving 24 bases between them. The CDR3 sequence is 17 residues long. CDR3 protein: CASRPWGESGAGDTQYF. The CDR3 nucleotides are TGTGCCAGCAGGCCCTGGGGAGAGTCGGGGGCAGGAGATACGCAGTATTTT.

The J gene is TRBJ1-6, the V gene TRBV2; 9 bases match TRBD1. This CDR3 contains 16 residues. Germline CDR1 and CDR2: SNHLY and FYNNEI. Trimming removed 2 bases from V and 10 bases from J; junction bases left unmatched: 9. CDR3 sequence: CASSELSGQGGSPLHF. Written as DNA, the CDR3 is TGTGCCAGCAGTGAACTCTCGGGACAGGGTGGATCACCCCTCCACTTT.

V gene TRBV19 combines with J gene TRBJ2-1; TRBD1 might be the D (6 bases). Trimming cost V 6 bases and J 9 bases, with 18 bases left between them. Germline assignment: CDR1 LNHDA and CDR2 SQIVND (reference sequence). This CDR3 has 14 amino acids. The CDR3 spells CASRHRVPLGEQFF. CDR3 DNA sequence: TGTGCCAGTAGGCACAGGGTTCCCTTAGGTGAGCAGTTCTTC. The full variable domain, in which reference TRBV19 and TRBJ2-1 provide the parts outside the CDR3, is DGGITQSPKYLFRKEGQNVTLSCEQNLNHDAMYWYRQDPGQGLRLIYYSQIVNDFQKGDIAEGYSVSREKKESFPLTVTSAQKNPTAFYLCASRHRVPLGEQFFGPGTRLTVL.

This chain joins TRBV5-1 and TRBJ1-1, with no clear D. Germline V gives CDR1 SGHRS, CDR2 YFSETQ. The ends were cut back, 0 bases at V and 0 bases at J, with 9 bases in the middle. The CDR3 runs 15 residues. The CDR3 region is CASSLADGLNTEAFF. In DNA form, the CDR3 reads TGCGCCAGCAGCTTGGCCGACGGATTGAACACTGAAGCTTTCTTT.

This clonotype appeared a single time. The rearrangement uses TRBV6-5 and TRBJ1-1, with D maybe TRBD1 (5 bases). CDR3 size: 16 residues. V dropped 0 bases and J dropped 1 base, with 12 bases sitting between them. Germline V gene sequence: CDR1 MNHEY, CDR2 SVGAGI. The CDR3 bases are TGTGCCAGCAGTTACTCAAGTCGACAGCCGAACACTGAAGCTTTCTTT. This sequence encodes CASSYSSRQPNTEAFF.

The chain joins TRBV7-9 to TRBJ2-2; D is uncertain. This CDR3 spans 13 amino acids. Germline CDR1 reads SEHNR; CDR2 reads FQNEAQ (reference sequence). V was clipped by 7 bases and J by 6 bases, with 12 bases between them. CDR3 sequence (DNA): TGTGCCAGCACCCTTACGGACCCCGGGGAGCTGTTTTTT. Translation: CASTLTDPGELFF.